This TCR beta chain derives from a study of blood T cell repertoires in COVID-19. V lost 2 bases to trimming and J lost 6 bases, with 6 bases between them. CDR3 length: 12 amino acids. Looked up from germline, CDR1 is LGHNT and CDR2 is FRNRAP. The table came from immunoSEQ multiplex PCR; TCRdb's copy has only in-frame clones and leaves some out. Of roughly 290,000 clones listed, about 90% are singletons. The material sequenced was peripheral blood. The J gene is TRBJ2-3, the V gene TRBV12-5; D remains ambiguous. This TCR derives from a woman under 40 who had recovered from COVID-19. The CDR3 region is CASGLLRDTQYF. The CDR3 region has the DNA TGTGCTAGTGGTTTGCTTCGGGATACGCAGTATTTT.